These 24 T cell receptor beta chains share one sample of origin, sequenced in a study of T cells in women clearing cervical HPV infection (dated by TCRdb to the late 2010s). The library was produced with the immunoSEQ multiplex PCR assay. Sourced from immuneACCESS, this table was stored by TCRdb with only in-frame sequences that have V and J called. A share of the clones is absent; for the studies checked, an unresolved V gene accounts for under half, and the remainder has no known explanation. The sample's table covers some 24,000 clones. The ten largest make up about 5.5% of the sample. The sequencing sample was made of blood buffy coat. Every receptor here comes from a woman aged 18-69 years with a cervical HPV16 infection that either progressed to CIN3+ or cleared (not recorded which).

For this clone: The sequence runs out 3 residues before the end of the CDR3; the remainder is reconstructed from the germline J gene. V usage is TRBV30 and J usage is TRBJ2-7, with 8 nucleotides matching TRBD1. V lost 2 bases to trimming and J lost 3 bases; unmatched junction nucleotides: 6. The CDR3 runs 14 residues. Looked up from germline, CDR1 is GTSNPN and CDR2 is SVGIG (reference sequence). The CDR3 reads CAWSFDRGNYEQYF. The part of the CDR3 DNA that was read is TGTGCCTGGAGTTTTGACAGGGGAAACTACGAG.

As concerns this clone: The read ends 3 residues before the CDR3 terminus; that terminus is restored from the germline J gene. The rearrangement joins TRBV7-9 to TRBJ1-2; no clear D gene. Germline V gene data show CDR1 as SEHNR and CDR2 as FQNEAQ (reference sequence). The CDR3 runs 13 residues. The part of the CDR3 DNA that was read is TGTGCCACCTCGGATTCGATCACAGATACC. Translated, it gives CATSDSITDT. The full CDR3 sequence reads CATSDSITDTYTF.

Points on this clone: The read halts 3 residues ahead of the CDR3 end, with the missing end drawn from the germline J gene. V gene TRBV10-3 combines with J gene TRBJ2-3; possibly TRBD2 for D (6 bases). The germline V gene encodes CDR1 ENHRY and CDR2 SYGVKD. This CDR3 spans 14 amino acids. CDR3 DNA, as far as it was read: TGTGCCATCAGTGAGGGGACGGGGGAAGAGACG. The encoded protein is CAISEGTGEET. From start to end, the CDR3 is CAISEGTGEETQYF.

CDR3 sequence reads: CASRNRDTEAFF. Partial CDR3 DNA: TGTGCCAGCAGGAACAGGGATACTGAA. V is TRBV7-6 and J is TRBJ1-1; TRBD1 might be the D (6 bases). The read ends 3 residues shy of where the CDR3 ends; the end is completed using the germline J gene. The CDR3 runs 12 residues. Per germline, CDR1 SGHVS and CDR2 FNYEAQ. Trimming removed 6 bases from V and 5 bases from J, with 10 bases in between.

To note about this clone: With the read ending 3 residues before the CDR3 end, the germline J gene is used to fill in that end. The rearrangement joins TRBV7-2 to TRBJ1-2; no definite D call. Germline V lookup: CDR1 SGHTA, CDR2 FQGNSA. This CDR3 is built from 16 residues. The CDR3 bases that were read are TGTGCCAGCAGCTTAGCGAGCGGGAGGGCCGAGGATACC. Its protein product is CASSLASGRAEDT. The whole CDR3 sequence is CASSLASGRAEDTYTF.

On this clone itself: The read gets to within 3 residues of the CDR3 end, and the germline J gene fills in the rest. The chain is built from TRBV5-1 and TRBJ1-1; 8 bases are shared with TRBD1. CDR1 is SGHRS, CDR2 YFSETQ, per germline. The CDR3 runs 12 residues. The CDR3 protein is CASSSDRVGAFF. Partial CDR3 DNA: TGCGCCAGCAGCTCGGACAGGGTTGGA.

As to this clone: The read halts 3 residues ahead of the CDR3 end, with the missing end drawn from the germline J gene. The chain links TRBV19 to TRBJ2-2, with D possibly TRBD2 on 5 matching bases. V lost 5 bases, J lost 5 bases, and 12 bases lay in between. CDR1 is LNHDA, CDR2 SQIVND, per germline (reference sequence). This CDR3 is built from 14 residues. CDR3 amino acids: CASSSQTNTGELFF. Partial CDR3 DNA: TGTGCCAGTAGTTCACAGACTAATACCGGGGAG. The complete variable domain, with remaining parts taken from reference TRBV19 and TRBJ2-2, reads DGGITQSPKYLFRKEGQNVTLSCEQNLNHDAMYWYRQDPGQGLRLIYYSQIVNDFQKGDIAEGYSVSREKKESFPLTVTSAQKNPTAFYLCASSSQTNTGELFFGEGSRLTVL.

This clone ranks as medium-sized in terms of frequency. Read data end 3 residues before the CDR3 end; the end is taken from the germline J gene. The chain combines TRBV18 with TRBJ2-7; 8 bases fit TRBD1. CDR1 is KGHSH, CDR2 LQKENI, per germline. The CDR3 has 14 amino acids. The V segment lost 4 bases and the J segment 3 bases; nucleotides outside the gene matches: 5. Partial CDR3 DNA: TGTGCCAGCTCACTACGACAGGGGCTCTACGAG. It is translated as CASSLRQGLYE. The whole CDR3 protein is CASSLRQGLYEQYF.

As to this clone: With the read ending 3 residues before the CDR3 end, the germline J gene is used to fill in that end. The chain is built from TRBV11-2 and TRBJ2-3, with TRBD1 matching 8 bases. J gave up 5 bases and V 3 bases, and 7 bases lay outside the gene matches. Germline CDR1 SGHAT, CDR2 FQNNGV. The CDR3 extends over 15 amino acids. The CDR3 reads CASSFGTGFRDTQYF. CDR3 DNA, as far as it was read: TGTGCCAGCAGCTTCGGGACAGGCTTTCGAGATACG.

On this clone itself: Read coverage stops 3 residues before the CDR3 terminus; the germline J gene supplies the remainder. V gene TRBV2 combines with J gene TRBJ1-2, with 10 bases lining up with TRBD1. J gave up 6 bases and V 7 bases, and 17 bases lay outside the gene matches. CDR1 SNHLY and CDR2 FYNNEI come from the germline V gene. The CDR3 contains 17 residues. CDR3 DNA, as far as it was read: TGTGCCAGCACCTCCGAGTGGGAGACAGGGGGCAGGGATGGC. This sequence encodes CASTSEWETGGRDG. In full, the CDR3 is CASTSEWETGGRDGYTF.

A remark on this clone: The read ends 3 residues early relative to the CDR3; the germline J gene fills the gap. The V and J genes are TRBV29-1 and TRBJ1-6; D not certain. The V gene lost 6 bases and the J gene lost 8 bases, with 17 bases spanning the gap. In germline, CDR1 is SQVTM, CDR2 ANQGSEA. CDR3 size: 14 residues. The covered CDR3 bases are TGCAGCGTAGGCCAATTGACCGGGGATTCACCC. Its protein product is CSVGQLTGDSP. The CDR3 reads in full as CSVGQLTGDSPLHF.

Notes on this clone: The sequenced fragment ends 3 residues before the CDR3 boundary, so the rest is inferred from the germline J gene. The chain couples TRBV5-1 to TRBJ2-7; D not resolved. Germline CDR1 reads SGHRS; CDR2 reads YFSETQ. This CDR3 has 11 amino acids. V dropped 4 bases and J dropped 3 bases, with 5 bases sitting between them. The CDR3 reads CASSPGYEQYF. The CDR3 bases that were read are TGCGCCAGCAGCCCGGGCTACGAG.

About this clone: Sequencing ends 3 residues short of the CDR3 end; the germline J gene provides the rest. The J gene is TRBJ2-3, the V gene TRBV7-2, with TRBD2 matching over 11 bases. The CDR3 contains 15 residues. Germline V gene data show CDR1 as SGHTA and CDR2 as FQGNSA. The DNA read from the CDR3 is TGTGCCAGCAGCTTGACTAGCGGGAACCAAGAGACG. Encoded protein: CASSLTSGNQET. The entire CDR3 protein reads CASSLTSGNQETQYF.

Regarding this clone: The CDR3 goes on 3 residues after the read ends, and that part is filled in from the germline J gene. The J gene is TRBJ1-2, the V gene TRBV19; no definite D call. Trimming took 2 bases from V and 2 from J, leaving 12 bases between them. Germline loops: CDR1 LNHDA, CDR2 SQIVND (reference sequence). The CDR3 consists of 15 residues. The CDR3 is CASSIFPGRNYGYTF. CDR3 DNA, as far as it was read: TGTGCCAGTAGTATATTCCCCGGTCGAAACTATGGC.

CDR3 DNA (partial): TGTGCCAGTAGTTCTCGACAGGGGGAGAACACC. It codes for CASSSRQGENT. The full CDR3 sequence reads CASSSRQGENTIYF. This rearrangement joins TRBV19 to TRBJ1-3; TRBD1 aligns across 9 bases. The read stops 3 residues short of the end of the CDR3; the missing end is completed from the germline J gene. This CDR3 region has 14 residues. The junction had 6 bases not matched to a gene; V was cut back by 5 bases and J by 7 bases. Germline assignment: CDR1 LNHDA and CDR2 SQIVND (reference sequence).

About this clone itself: With the read ending 3 residues before the CDR3 end, the germline J gene is used to fill in that end. The V call is TRBV7-9, the J call TRBJ1-1, with 9 bases lining up with TRBD1. From germline, CDR1 is SEHNR and CDR2 FQNEAQ (reference sequence). CDR3 size: 15 residues. CDR3 residues: CASRQGQGEVEVAFF. CDR3 bases read: TGTGCCAGCAGACAGGGACAGGGAGAAGTAGAGGTA.

Notes on this clone: Read sequence stops 3 residues before the CDR3 end, and the germline J gene provides the missing end. This chain links TRBV7-3 with TRBJ2-7; perhaps TRBD2 as D (7 bases). The CDR3 is 16 amino acids. The germline V gene has CDR1 SGHTA and CDR2 FQGTGA. V gave up 5 bases and J gave up 2 bases, with 19 bases separating them. The CDR3: CASSLPWRGPTYEQYF. The CDR3 bases that were read are TGTGCCAGCAGCCTCCCCTGGCGGGGGCCTACCTACGAG.

Worth noting for this clone: Sequencing ends 3 residues short of the CDR3 end; the germline J gene provides the rest. The V call is TRBV13, the J call TRBJ2-3; the D gene is possibly TRBD1 (5 bases). Trimming removed 0 bases from V and 2 bases from J, with 6 bases in between. The CDR3 is made up of 14 amino acids. Germline V lookup: CDR1 PRHDT, CDR2 FYEKMQ (reference sequence). This chain's CDR3 is CASSLGGDTDTQYF. CDR3 DNA (partial): TGTGCCAGCAGCTTAGGAGGGGACACAGATACG.

As concerns this clone: The read comes to an end 3 residues before the CDR3 does, leaving the germline J gene to fill in the end. The chain couples TRBV20-1 to TRBJ1-6; the D is unclear. CDR3 length: 15 residues. Germline V gives CDR1 DFQATT, CDR2 SNEGSKA (reference sequence). V gave up 4 bases and J gave up 0 bases, with 10 bases separating them. The CDR3 loop reads CSAMGRSSYNSPLHF. The DNA read from the CDR3 is TGCAGTGCTATGGGCAGAAGCTCCTATAATTCACCC.

CDR3 sequence reads: CSASGGGANTGELFF. CDR3 DNA (partial): TGCAGTGCTAGCGGAGGGGGCGCGAACACCGGGGAG. The V call is TRBV20-1, the J call TRBJ2-2; maybe TRBD1 (7 bases). The sequenced fragment ends 3 residues before the CDR3 boundary, so the rest is inferred from the germline J gene. This CDR3 has 15 amino acids. Germline V gene data show CDR1 as DFQATT and CDR2 as SNEGSKA (reference sequence). Trimming pared 3 bases from V and 0 bases from J, leaving 11 bases between.

As to this clone: The read ends 3 residues before the CDR3 terminus; that terminus is restored from the germline J gene. The V gene is TRBV7-2, the J gene TRBJ1-4; the D gene is possibly TRBD1 (5 bases). The CDR3 length is 15 residues. Germline assignment: CDR1 SGHTA and CDR2 FQGNSA. CDR3 DNA, as far as it was read: TGTGCCAGCAGTATTAGGGGATCCCATAATTCACCA. This sequence encodes CASSIRGSHNSP. The CDR3 in full is CASSIRGSHNSPLFF.

Note on this clone: The read ends 3 residues shy of where the CDR3 ends; the end is completed using the germline J gene. The chain links TRBV2 to TRBJ1-5, with TRBD1 matching over 10 bases. The CDR3 has 15 residues. Germline loops: CDR1 SNHLY, CDR2 FYNNEI. V was clipped by 4 bases and J by 7 bases; unmatched bases: 7. The CDR3 is CASSVGTGVLQPQHF. The CDR3 bases that were read are TGTGCCAGCAGTGTTGGGACAGGGGTCTTACAGCCC.

A note on this clone: The CDR3 goes on 3 residues after the read ends, and that part is filled in from the germline J gene. The V and J genes are TRBV7-9 and TRBJ2-1; 8 bases are shared with TRBD2. The ends lost 11 bases at V and 8 bases at J; junction bases unmatched: 17. Germline lookup yields CDR1 SEHNR and CDR2 FQNEAQ (reference sequence). The CDR3 contains 15 residues. Incomplete CDR3 DNA: TGTGCCCGGGCGCCTAACAGCGGGAGAGGTGATGAG. Residues: CARAPNSGRGDE. The CDR3 in its entirety is CARAPNSGRGDEQFF.

Of note for this clone: Read sequence stops 3 residues before the CDR3 end, and the germline J gene provides the missing end. V and J are TRBV11-1 and TRBJ2-3, with 7 bases aligning to TRBD2. The germline gives CDR1 SGHAT, CDR2 FQDESV (reference sequence). The CDR3 loop spans 14 amino acids. CDR3 DNA (partial): TGTGCCAGCAGAACTCCCAGCGGGGCCGATTCG. Encoded protein: CASRTPSGADS. The full CDR3 is CASRTPSGADSQYF.